This is a list of T cell receptor beta chains from one sample in a study of blood T cell repertoires in COVID-19. The data were produced by immunoSEQ multiplex PCR, yet TCRdb's version contains in-frame clones alone and is incomplete. The sample holds about 140,000 clones, roughly 81% seen once. Sequencing was performed on peripheral blood. Receptors were obtained from a woman aged 50 to 65 with active or convalescent COVID-19. The CDR3 runs from the conserved cysteine through the conserved F or W. The D gene is left open where the match is weak.

CDR3aa: CAISDHQGAPNGYTF
v_gene: TRBV10-3
j_gene: TRBJ1-2
d_gene: TRBD1

CDR3aa: CASSQPGQGPGYTF
v_gene: TRBV4-3
j_gene: TRBJ1-2
d_gene: TRBD1

CDR3aa: CASSAGSRNTEAFF
v_gene: TRBV18
j_gene: TRBJ1-1
d_gene: NA

CDR3aa: CASSHLPGTHLLMNTEAFF
v_gene: TRBV23-1
j_gene: TRBJ1-1
d_gene: NA

CDR3aa: CASTNPDRYYGYTF
v_gene: TRBV19
j_gene: TRBJ1-2
d_gene: TRBD1

CDR3aa: CASSFQTEPDEKLFF
v_gene: TRBV2
j_gene: TRBJ1-4
d_gene: NA

CDR3aa: CASSVVGRGLAGHISYEQYF
v_gene: TRBV9
j_gene: TRBJ2-7
d_gene: TRBD2

CDR3aa: CSANREETQYF
v_gene: TRBV20-1
j_gene: TRBJ2-5
d_gene: NA

CDR3aa: CASSFQLRELFF
v_gene: TRBV5-1
j_gene: TRBJ2-2
d_gene: NA

CDR3aa: CASSIGLAGGEKNIQYF
v_gene: TRBV19
j_gene: TRBJ2-4
d_gene: TRBD2

CDR3aa: CASSRGTGGGTNEKLFF
v_gene: TRBV3-1/TRBV3-2
j_gene: TRBJ1-4
d_gene: TRBD1

CDR3aa: CASSPGLEAGYTF
v_gene: TRBV7-6
j_gene: TRBJ1-2
d_gene: NA

CDR3aa: CASRRNMDFNTDTQYF
v_gene: TRBV11-1
j_gene: TRBJ2-3
d_gene: NA

CDR3aa: CASSSRDRVITEAFF
v_gene: TRBV7-2
j_gene: TRBJ1-1
d_gene: TRBD1

CDR3aa: CASSTRQAIAYYEQYF
v_gene: TRBV19
j_gene: TRBJ2-7
d_gene: NA

CDR3aa: CASSTLLAGSYNEQFF
v_gene: TRBV19
j_gene: TRBJ2-1
d_gene: TRBD2

CDR3aa: CASSFLQTSGVGELFF
v_gene: TRBV5-8
j_gene: TRBJ2-2
d_gene: NA

CDR3aa: CASSLVVFANTGELFF
v_gene: TRBV11-2
j_gene: TRBJ2-2
d_gene: NA

CDR3aa: CASSSVGGYEQYF
v_gene: TRBV5-1
j_gene: TRBJ2-7
d_gene: TRBD2

CDR3aa: CAWSVSGGVNTEAFF
v_gene: TRBV30
j_gene: TRBJ1-1
d_gene: NA

CDR3aa: CASSASGTANTGELFF
v_gene: TRBV5-1
j_gene: TRBJ2-2
d_gene: NA

CDR3aa: CATSRDRKSGLYF
v_gene: TRBV15
j_gene: TRBJ1-3
d_gene: NA

CDR3aa: CASSLQGYQPQHF
v_gene: TRBV6-5
j_gene: TRBJ1-5
d_gene: NA

CDR3aa: CASSLGASQAGNTIYF
v_gene: TRBV7-9
j_gene: TRBJ1-3
d_gene: NA

CDR3aa: CASSFWTSGRDEQFF
v_gene: TRBV28
j_gene: TRBJ2-1
d_gene: TRBD2

CDR3aa: CASRQTGVGNTIYF
v_gene: TRBV7-8
j_gene: TRBJ1-3
d_gene: TRBD1

CDR3aa: CATSRDRVNPGELFF
v_gene: TRBV15
j_gene: TRBJ2-2
d_gene: NA

CDR3aa: CASSSDTSNYGYTF
v_gene: TRBV2
j_gene: TRBJ1-2
d_gene: NA

CDR3aa: CASSLNRGNSPLHF
v_gene: TRBV11-1
j_gene: TRBJ1-6
d_gene: TRBD1

CDR3aa: CAWSIQGYYGYTF
v_gene: TRBV30
j_gene: TRBJ1-2
d_gene: NA

CDR3aa: CASSQDLGDTGTQYF
v_gene: TRBV4-3
j_gene: TRBJ2-3
d_gene: NA

CDR3aa: CASRKVAGERGETQYF
v_gene: TRBV11-2
j_gene: TRBJ2-5
d_gene: TRBD2

CDR3aa: CASSEWARATDTQYF
v_gene: TRBV9
j_gene: TRBJ2-3
d_gene: NA

CDR3aa: CASSVGTRRETQYF
v_gene: TRBV11-2
j_gene: TRBJ2-5
d_gene: TRBD2

CDR3aa: CASSLASSMETQYF
v_gene: TRBV5-1
j_gene: TRBJ2-5
d_gene: NA

CDR3aa: CASSFQGLPNQPQHF
v_gene: TRBV5-6
j_gene: TRBJ1-5
d_gene: NA

CDR3aa: CASSLRLAGSATDTQYF
v_gene: TRBV5-4
j_gene: TRBJ2-3
d_gene: TRBD2

CDR3aa: CASSYGTWDEQFF
v_gene: TRBV6-2/TRBV6-3
j_gene: TRBJ2-1
d_gene: NA

CDR3aa: CASSPVGRDSYNSPLHF
v_gene: TRBV18
j_gene: TRBJ1-6
d_gene: NA

CDR3aa: CASSESWTGTQYF
v_gene: TRBV2
j_gene: TRBJ2-5
d_gene: TRBD1

CDR3aa: CATGLAITYNEQFF
v_gene: TRBV19
j_gene: TRBJ2-1
d_gene: TRBD2

CDR3aa: CASSSPAGGSSYNEQFF
v_gene: TRBV7-9
j_gene: TRBJ2-1
d_gene: TRBD2

CDR3aa: CATSRDRGQGNTIYF
v_gene: TRBV15
j_gene: TRBJ1-3
d_gene: NA

CDR3aa: CASSVASGADTQYF
v_gene: TRBV19
j_gene: TRBJ2-3
d_gene: NA

CDR3aa: CASSRTGKTEAFF
v_gene: TRBV12-3/TRBV12-4
j_gene: TRBJ1-1
d_gene: TRBD1

CDR3aa: CASRGGLAVSYNEQFF
v_gene: TRBV19
j_gene: TRBJ2-1
d_gene: TRBD2

CDR3aa: CASSQQGVTGNTIYF
v_gene: TRBV2
j_gene: TRBJ1-3
d_gene: TRBD1

CDR3aa: CASSLETEAGYEQFF
v_gene: TRBV7-2
j_gene: TRBJ2-1
d_gene: NA

CDR3aa: CASSGAGNTIYF
v_gene: TRBV5-5
j_gene: TRBJ1-3
d_gene: NA

CDR3aa: CASSYSRGRQETQYF
v_gene: TRBV6-5
j_gene: TRBJ2-5
d_gene: TRBD1

CDR3aa: CASSYLRTGLNTEAFF
v_gene: TRBV6-6
j_gene: TRBJ1-1
d_gene: TRBD1

CDR3aa: CASSQKIKFCYNNEQFF
v_gene: TRBV14
j_gene: TRBJ2-1
d_gene: NA

CDR3aa: CASSHNPLSYEQYF
v_gene: TRBV27
j_gene: TRBJ2-7
d_gene: NA

CDR3aa: CASSQSIRTGPWNYGYTF
v_gene: TRBV16
j_gene: TRBJ1-2
d_gene: TRBD1

CDR3aa: CASRDLSSGREQFF
v_gene: TRBV6-6
j_gene: TRBJ2-1
d_gene: TRBD2

CDR3aa: CASSRTGPGELFF
v_gene: TRBV5-5
j_gene: TRBJ2-2
d_gene: TRBD1

CDR3aa: CASSSPGQGTEAFF
v_gene: TRBV7-9
j_gene: TRBJ1-1
d_gene: TRBD1

CDR3aa: CASSTGGATPLHF
v_gene: TRBV6-6
j_gene: TRBJ1-6
d_gene: TRBD1

CDR3aa: CASSPPPSGGTYEQYF
v_gene: TRBV28
j_gene: TRBJ2-7
d_gene: TRBD2

CDR3aa: CASSLRGQGLYEQYF
v_gene: TRBV7-2
j_gene: TRBJ2-7
d_gene: TRBD1